The rows below give T cell receptor beta chains drawn from one sample of a study of cytomegalovirus exposure and HLA in healthy donors. The data were produced by immunoSEQ multiplex PCR, yet TCRdb's version contains in-frame clones alone and is incomplete. The top ten hold 11% of the sample, which has roughly 130,000 clones, 82% seen once. Material: PBMCs. These receptors were collected from a male donor in good health and CMV-seropositive. Both conserved end residues are part of each CDR3. A D gene is named only where the DNA matches it firmly. Expanded clones get a size class; other rows say once, few or many, or leave the size out.

>TRBD2|TRBV2|TRBJ2-1|-
TGTGCCAGCAGTGAGTTGGGACTAGTAACCAATGAGCAGTTCTTC
CASSELGLVTNEQFF
>-|TRBV15|TRBJ2-7|-
TGTGCCACCAGCATACAAAATCCGGGACTCAGATCTGGAGAGCAGTACTTC
CATSIQNPGLRSGEQYF
>-|TRBV27|TRBJ2-7|-
TGTGCCAGCAATCACGGACTCCTCTACGAGCAGTACTTC
CASNHGLLYEQYF
>TRBD2|TRBV27|TRBJ2-1|once
TGTGCCAGCAGTTTCCAACTAGCGGGAGTCGATGAGCAGTTCTTC
CASSFQLAGVDEQFF
>-|TRBV4-2|TRBJ2-7|-
TGTGCCAGCAGCCAAGATACCTCCACAGGGCGCTACGAGCAGTACTTC
CASSQDTSTGRYEQYF
>-|TRBV30|TRBJ1-1|-
TGTGCCTGGCAACTAGGGCAGGGGATCACTGAAGCTTTCTTT
CAWQLGQGITEAFF
>-|TRBV6-5|TRBJ2-7|-
TGTGCCAGCAGGCCCCCAGGGGTTCCCGCCTACGAGCAGTACTTC
CASRPPGVPAYEQYF
>TRBD2|TRBV27|TRBJ2-7|once
TGTGCCAGCAGTTCGACTAGCGGGATGGGCGAGCAGTACTTC
CASSSTSGMGEQYF
>-|TRBV6-1|TRBJ1-5|-
TGTGCCAGCAGCGTTCGGACAGTCCAGAATCAGCCCCAGCATTTT
CASSVRTVQNQPQHF
>-|TRBV5-1|TRBJ1-5|-
TGCGCCAGCAGCTGGAAAGGGGGAGATCAGCCCCAGCATTTT
CASSWKGGDQPQHF
>TRBD1|TRBV28|TRBJ1-1|-
TGTGCCAGCAGCCCGACAGGGGGTGTTCCGAACACTGAAGCTTTCTTT
CASSPTGGVPNTEAFF
>TRBD2|TRBV4-3|TRBJ2-1|-
TGCGCCAGCAGCCTAAACTACCCGACTAGCAGCCCCTACAATGAGCAGTTCTTC
CASSLNYPTSSPYNEQFF
>TRBD1|TRBV30|TRBJ2-3|few
TGTGCCTGGAGTGTGGACAGGGATGGCACAGATACGCAGTATTTT
CAWSVDRDGTDTQYF
>TRBD1|TRBV10-3|TRBJ1-1|-
TGTGCCATCATTAGGACAGGCTCCACTGAAGCTTTCTTT
CAIIRTGSTEAFF
>TRBD2|TRBV9|TRBJ2-1|-
TGTGCCAGCAGCGTAGAACTAGCGGGAGAGGCTGAGCAGTTCTTC
CASSVELAGEAEQFF
>TRBD2|TRBV28|TRBJ2-1|-
TGTGCCAGCAGTCTACCCCTGGGGGCTAGCGGGAGAAGAAATGAGCAGTTCTTC
CASSLPLGASGRRNEQFF
>TRBD2|TRBV10-3|TRBJ2-3|-
TGTGCCGCCGCCTCGGGCAGCGGGACTGGAGATACGCAGTATTTT
CAAASGSGTGDTQYF
>-|TRBV7-2|TRBJ1-5|-
TGTGCCAGCAGCTTAGCCTGGGCCCAGCCCCAGCATTTT
CASSLAWAQPQHF
>-|TRBV11-3|TRBJ2-7|-
TGTGCCAGCAGCCAGGGTTCTAGCGAGCAGTACTTC
CASSQGSSEQYF
>-|TRBV11-2|TRBJ2-7|-
TGTGCCAGCGTCGAGGGTGAGCAGTACTTC
CASVEGEQYF
>TRBD2|TRBV7-8|TRBJ2-7|-
TGTGCCAGCAGCTTAGTCGGGACTAGCGGCTACGAGCAGTACTTC
CASSLVGTSGYEQYF
>TRBD2|TRBV7-2|TRBJ2-2|-
TGTGCCAGCAGCTTAGGGCGGGAGGGGGCCGGGGAGCTGTTTTTT
CASSLGREGAGELFF
>TRBD2|TRBV28|TRBJ2-7|-
TGTGCCAGCAGAGAGGGGACTACCTACGAGCAGTACTTC
CASREGTTYEQYF
>-|TRBV18|TRBJ2-7|-
TGTGCCAGCTCACCACCGAGCGGGTTCGAGCAGTACTTC
CASSPPSGFEQYF
>TRBD1|TRBV10-3|TRBJ1-2|few
TGTGCCATCAGTGAGTCGAACAGGGGCTATGGCTACACCTTC
CAISESNRGYGYTF
>TRBD2|TRBV9|TRBJ2-7|-
TGTGCCAGCAGCGTAGGGACTAGCGGGAGTAGGGTGCAGTACTTC
CASSVGTSGSRVQYF
>TRBD2|TRBV11-3|TRBJ2-5|-
TGTACCAGCAGCTTAGGGGGGACTAGCGGGACCCAAGAGACCCAGTACTTC
CTSSLGGTSGTQETQYF